The TCR beta chain described here comes from a study of spatial heterogeneity in lung cancer. Turning to the study itself: Where available, sequencing covered follow-up PBMC samples, taken at a median of around two years after resection. Beta-chain sequences were consistently detected more often than alpha-chain sequences. Findings of the study overall: Resection blood, more than follow-up blood, showed ubiquitous expanded tumor TCRs.

The time point denotes: blood at routine non-recurrence follow-up after resection. The CDR3 has 17 residues. CDR1 MNHEY and CDR2 SVGAGI come from the germline V gene. Trimming cost V 5 bases and J 0 bases; bases outside gene matches: 10. Every TCR cDNA molecule bore a unique molecular identifier. A single record per CDR3 protein comes from TCRdb applying MiXCR to the 5' RACE reads. The repertoire holds approximately 30,000 distinct CDR3 sequences, 8% to 13% seen once, with approximately 30% in the top ten. This clonotype has a count of ten or more. Antigen: not known. The TCR originated in a female donor with early-stage non-small cell lung cancer. Sequencing was performed on PBMCs, taken at follow-up. The chain recombines TRBV6-5 with TRBJ2-4; 7 bases align to TRBD1. The CDR3 DNA reads as TGTGCCAGCAGTGCACTGACAGGGCAACTAGCCAAAAACATTCAGTACTTC. Translation gives CASSALTGQLAKNIQYF.